A selection of T cell receptor beta chains follows, all from one sample in a study of T cell responses to AZD1222 COVID-19 vaccine. Sequenced by immunoSEQ multiplex PCR; TCRdb stores in-frame clones only, minus some. Counted here are 150,000 or so clones, about 88% occurring once; the ten biggest clones make up 5.1%. Material: peripheral blood, obtained on day 0 of AZD1222 vaccination. Every receptor here comes from an adult in good health. CDR3s leave out the opening cysteine and the closing phenylalanine or tryptophan.

cdr3_aa,v_call,j_call,cdr3_length
ASSGTSWETQY,TRBV6-6,TRBJ2-5,11
ASRGQGYTEAF,TRBV6-5,TRBJ1-1,11
ASSLQAGGTDTQY,TRBV7-2,TRBJ2-3,13
ASRWGNQPQH,TRBV25-1,TRBJ1-5,10
ASSPSSYNEQF,TRBV5-8,TRBJ2-1,11
ASSLLARYEQY,TRBV28,TRBJ2-7,11
ASSLIQRGSYNEQF,TRBV5-1,TRBJ2-1,14
ASSLDYYTDTQY,TRBV7-2,TRBJ2-3,12
ASSPRTYTLRTYEQY,TRBV7-8,TRBJ2-7,15
ASSLGPRIAKNIQY,TRBV7-2,TRBJ2-4,14
ASSQVSRTYEQY,TRBV4-1,TRBJ2-7,12
ATSRDLQGRYEQY,TRBV15,TRBJ2-7,13
ASSTLAGVAYNEQF,TRBV9,TRBJ2-1,14
ASNINSNTEAF,TRBV12-3/TRBV12-4,TRBJ1-1,11
SVEAFRTGAEAF,TRBV29-1,TRBJ1-1,12
ASGPTGNQPQH,TRBV6-5,TRBJ1-5,11
ASSQAGGWPQH,TRBV14,TRBJ1-5,11
ASRRRSHSGGPGGAF,TRBV6-6,TRBJ1-1,15
ASTDGQVNQPQH,TRBV19,TRBJ1-5,12
ASSEALLESDTQY,TRBV2,TRBJ2-3,13
ASSEVRNEQF,TRBV6-1,TRBJ2-1,10
ASSPGSVYEQY,TRBV18,TRBJ2-7,11
ASSLVISDYGYT,TRBV5-5,TRBJ1-2,12
ASSLIGQGEQPQH,TRBV7-2,TRBJ1-5,13
ASSLLGGTTEAF,TRBV7-8,TRBJ1-1,12
ASSSSGTGVREQF,TRBV6-5,TRBJ2-1,13
ASRTTGGLYNEQF,TRBV28,TRBJ2-1,13
ASLRGGSYNEQF,TRBV28,TRBJ2-1,12
ASSELTGGSQPQH,TRBV6-4,TRBJ1-5,13
ATHRTGGYGYT,TRBV28,TRBJ1-2,11
ASSYGTGVETQY,TRBV28,TRBJ2-5,12
ASSGVGRGIYEQY,TRBV5-6,TRBJ2-7,13
ASSPAGRRETQY,TRBV18,TRBJ2-5,12
ASSLAQGPYEQY,TRBV7-2,TRBJ2-7,12
ASSLVGPRRQNTGELF,TRBV5-1,TRBJ2-2,16
ASSHGLAGNEGTGELF,TRBV4-2,TRBJ2-2,16
ASSYSRKGQTEAF,TRBV6-5,TRBJ1-1,13
ASSREAGDYNEQF,TRBV6-4,TRBJ2-1,13
ASSLGILSTGELF,TRBV7-6,TRBJ2-2,13
ATIPGTSGRGGTDTQY,TRBV27,TRBJ2-3,16
ASSWDRTYGYT,TRBV5-6,TRBJ1-2,11
ASSQAPSQGETQY,TRBV4-1,TRBJ2-5,13
ASSQYDYT,TRBV28,TRBJ1-2,8
ASSPDVGEQY,TRBV5-1,TRBJ2-7,10